The present TCR beta chain was sequenced within a study of identical twins. Regarding the study as a whole: Reduced insertions were recorded for abundant cord blood beta clonotypes, with no such pattern in memory repertoires. Out-of-frame alpha sequences shared by twins were enriched for low generation probability.

Healthy Caucasians were all of the donors. TCRdb called the 5' RACE reads again in MiXCR, with one record for every CDR3 protein. The table has approximately 500,000 distinct CDR3 sequences, approximately 16% seen once. With 3 bases clipped from V and 4 bases from J, the junction kept 8 bases outside the gene matches. The CDR3 is made up of 16 amino acids. In this sample, this clonotype turned up a few times. Its target is unknown. This sample was shared with a second study, whose subject was yellow fever vaccine responses in identical twins. As that study records: Twins' T cell vaccine responses reportedly looked partly convergent, partly personalized.

Sequenced material: CD4+ T cells sorted from blood. The rearrangement joins TRBV12-3 or TRBV12-4 to TRBJ2-1; 8 bases line up with TRBD2. This clonotype was sampled from a woman under 30 in good health. The chain's CDR3 is CASSLTREGQYNEQFF. The CDR3 nucleotides read TGTGCCAGCAGTTTGACCCGGGAGGGCCAGTACAATGAGCAGTTCTTC.